These 7 T cell receptor beta chains share one sample of origin, sequenced in a study of blood T cell repertoires in COVID-19. Assay: immunoSEQ multiplex PCR; the TCRdb copy retains only in-frame clones and omits some. The sample has about 170,000 clones, roughly 88% seen once; the top ten hold approximately 7%. The sequenced material came from peripheral blood. The receptors derive from a man aged 80 or over with COVID-19, enrolled during active disease.

The J gene is TRBJ2-3, the V gene TRBV19; D is possibly TRBD2 (5 bases). CDR1 and CDR2 from the germline V gene are LNHDA and SQIVND (reference sequence). The length of the CDR3 is 14 residues. V was cut by 8 bases and J by 5 bases, with 17 bases left in between. CDR3 region: CASSENRERDTQYF. The CDR3 nucleotides are TGTGCCAGTTCCGAGAACCGGGAAAGAGATACGCAGTATTTT. The full variable domain, rest sourced from reference TRBV19 and TRBJ2-3, is DGGITQSPKYLFRKEGQNVTLSCEQNLNHDAMYWYRQDPGQGLRLIYYSQIVNDFQKGDIAEGYSVSREKKESFPLTVTSAQKNPTAFYLCASSENRERDTQYFGPGTRLTVL.

This clone was counted between two and nine times. The rearrangement joins TRBV2 to TRBJ2-7; D perhaps matches TRBD1 (6 bases). V shed 9 bases and J shed 4 bases, with 19 bases lying between them. CDR1 and CDR2 from the germline V gene are SNHLY and FYNNEI. This CDR3 region has 14 residues. CDR3: CASAPRGFSYEQYF. The CDR3 DNA is TGTGCCAGTGCTCCTAGGGGGTTCTCTTACGAGCAGTACTTC.

The J gene is TRBJ2-7, the V gene TRBV24-1; 10 positions match TRBD2. Germline-derived CDR1 and CDR2 are KGHDR and SFDVKD. The V and J ends lost 3 bases and 3 bases, in that order; junction bases with no gene match: 7. The length of the CDR3 is 16 residues. The CDR3 coding sequence is TGTGCCACCAGTGATCCTGGTAGCGGGGGGAACTACGAGCAGTACTTC. Encoded protein: CATSDPGSGGNYEQYF.

The chain joins TRBV28 to TRBJ2-3; D is possibly TRBD2 (6 bases). V was cut by 7 bases and J by 2 bases, with 16 bases left in between. This CDR3 has 15 residues. The V gene's germline CDR1 is MDHEN and CDR2 SYDVKM. CDR3 bases: TGTGCCAGCACCTCCCCCCGGGACTCCACAGATACGCAGTATTTT. The encoded protein is CASTSPRDSTDTQYF.

The chain joins TRBV28 to TRBJ1-1; 8 bases align to TRBD1. The CDR3 has 13 residues. In germline, CDR1 is MDHEN, CDR2 SYDVKM. Losses at the gene ends were 6 bases for V and 5 bases for J; bases not matched to a gene: 5. The CDR3 is CASSPGGRTEAFF. CDR3 coding DNA: TGTGCCAGCAGCCCAGGGGGCAGAACTGAAGCTTTCTTT.

The chain combines TRBV19 with TRBJ2-6; weak D call: TRBD2 (6 bases). V was pared by 11 bases and J by 4 bases, with 12 bases between. Per germline, CDR1 LNHDA and CDR2 SQIVND (reference sequence). This CDR3 has 13 amino acids. The DNA for the CDR3 is TGTGCCGGGGGGACTCCCGGGGCCAACGTCCTGACTTTC. Amino acid sequence: CAGGTPGANVLTF.

J is TRBJ2-5 and V is TRBV4-3; 7 bases agree with TRBD2. From germline, CDR1 is LGHNA and CDR2 YSLEER. The CDR3 has 15 amino acids. V lost 1 base to trimming and J lost 5 bases; unmatched junction nucleotides: 7. CDR3 protein: CASSQGAGDAETQYF. In DNA form, the CDR3 reads TGCGCCAGCAGCCAAGGGGCGGGGGATGCGGAGACCCAGTACTTC.